This is a list of T cell receptor beta chains from one sample in a study of blood T cell repertoires in COVID-19. Libraries were prepared by immunoSEQ multiplex PCR; TCRdb keeps only in-frame clonotypes and omits some of them. The data contain about 170,000 clones, about 88% of them singletons. The sequencing sample was made of peripheral blood. Receptors were obtained from a woman older than 75 in a cohort sampled during active or convalescent COVID-19. CDR3s include the opening cysteine and the closing phenylalanine or tryptophan. A D gene is named only where the DNA matches it firmly. Not every row has a clone size; where given, it reads once, few, many or a size class.

d_call	v_call	clone_size	j_call	cdr3_nt	cdr3_aa
TRBD1	TRBV4-2	.	TRBJ1-2	TGTGCCAGCAGCCTGGACAGGGATCAGGGTGGCTACACCTTC	CASSLDRDQGGYTF
.	TRBV6-5	.	TRBJ1-6	TGTGCCAGCAGACAGGCTGACTATAATTCACCCCTCCACTTT	CASRQADYNSPLHF
.	TRBV13	.	TRBJ2-3	TGTGCCAGCAGCTTCTTAGCGACAGGTAGCACAGATACGCAGTATTTT	CASSFLATGSTDTQYF
TRBD2	TRBV11-3	.	TRBJ2-3	TGTGCCAGCAGCTCACGACTAGCGGGGGAAGATACGCAGTATTTT	CASSSRLAGEDTQYF
.	TRBV27	.	TRBJ1-4	TGTGCCAGCAAAGGACAGATTAATGAAAAACTGTTTTTT	CASKGQINEKLFF
.	TRBV6-1	.	TRBJ1-2	TGTGCCAGCAGTGAACCCTCCATGGCAGCGGTCTATGGCTACACCTTC	CASSEPSMAAVYGYTF
TRBD1	TRBV11-2	.	TRBJ1-3	TGTGCCAGCAGGCAAAGAGGGCCGGACAGGGTATCTGGAAACACCATATATTTT	CASRQRGPDRVSGNTIYF
.	TRBV18	.	TRBJ2-7	TGTGCCAGCTCACCACCGGGCCAGACCTACGAGCAGTACTTC	CASSPPGQTYEQYF
.	TRBV18	.	TRBJ2-5	TGTGCCAGCTCACCACTTCCAACTCAAGAGACCCAGTACTTC	CASSPLPTQETQYF
TRBD2	TRBV2	.	TRBJ2-3	TGTGCCAGCAGTGAAGGGGGGGGTTACACAGATACGCAGTATTTT	CASSEGGGYTDTQYF
.	TRBV28	.	TRBJ1-2	TGTGCCAGCAGTTTTCCGGGTAACTATGGCTACACCTTC	CASSFPGNYGYTF
.	TRBV19	.	TRBJ2-1	TGTGCCAGTAGTATCCGGGACTCTCGCGAGCAGTTCTTC	CASSIRDSREQFF
.	TRBV10-1	.	TRBJ1-6	TGCGCCATATGTCGGGAGCATAATTCACCCCTCCACTTT	CAICREHNSPLHF
.	TRBV2	.	TRBJ1-5	TGTGCCAGCAGTGTCCCCCCCCAGTTTAGCAATCAGCCCCAGCATTTT	CASSVPPQFSNQPQHF
.	TRBV7-7	once	TRBJ2-1	TGTGCCAGCAGCCCGATCGCTGTAGGGGCCCAGCAGTTCTTC	CASSPIAVGAQQFF
TRBD2	TRBV6-5	.	TRBJ2-4	TGTGCCAGCAGCCCCATAGCGGGGGGCTTTAACATTCAGTACTTC	CASSPIAGGFNIQYF
TRBD1	TRBV30	.	TRBJ1-2	TGTGCCTGGAGTATAACAGGGGTCTACGGCTACACCTTC	CAWSITGVYGYTF
TRBD2	TRBV4-2	.	TRBJ2-2	TGTGCCAGCAGCCAAGATCAACTAGCGGGAGTAACTTCCGGGGAGCTGTTTTTT	CASSQDQLAGVTSGELFF
TRBD1	TRBV6-6	.	TRBJ1-5	TGTGCCAGCAGTTATCGGACAGGGGAGACTCAGCCCCAGCATTTT	CASSYRTGETQPQHF
.	TRBV19	.	TRBJ2-1	TGTGCCAGTAGCCCCAGGGACAATGAGCAGTTCTTC	CASSPRDNEQFF
.	TRBV28	.	TRBJ1-2	TGTGCCAGCAGTTTCGGACAGAACTATGGCTACACCTTC	CASSFGQNYGYTF
TRBD1	TRBV3-1/TRBV3-2	once	TRBJ1-4	TGTGCCAGCAAACGCGACAGGGGGCAAAGGGAAAAACTGTTTTTT	CASKRDRGQREKLFF
TRBD2	TRBV10-3	.	TRBJ2-5	TGTGCCATCAGGGGGACTAGCGGTGAAGAGACCCAGTACTTC	CAIRGTSGEETQYF
TRBD1	TRBV10-3	.	TRBJ2-1	TGTGCCATCAGCGACGATTCCGGGACAGGGGCCCTCAATGAGCAGTTCTTC	CAISDDSGTGALNEQFF
TRBD1	TRBV4-1	.	TRBJ1-5	TGCGCCAGCAGCCAGGACAGGGCGCATCAGCCCCAGCATTTT	CASSQDRAHQPQHF
TRBD1	TRBV27	few	TRBJ2-2	TGTGCCAGCAGTAACCAGGGTCCCGGGACAGCGAACACCGGGGAGCTGTTTTTT	CASSNQGPGTANTGELFF
.	TRBV3-1/TRBV3-2	once	TRBJ1-1	TGTGCCAGCAGCCAGACAGGTTGTGGCACTGAAGCTTTCTTT	CASSQTGCGTEAFF
.	TRBV5-1	few	TRBJ1-5	TGCGCCAGCAGCTTGGGGGGCAGGGGTCAGCCCCAGCATTTT	CASSLGGRGQPQHF
.	TRBV9	.	TRBJ1-4	TGTGCCAGCAGCGTTGGGGGAGGGGAGGTTGGTGAAAAACTGTTTTTT	CASSVGGGEVGEKLFF
.	TRBV10-1	once	TRBJ1-1	TGCGCCAGCAGTGCCCAGGGAGGCACTGAAGCTTTCTTT	CASSAQGGTEAFF
.	TRBV5-6	.	TRBJ1-4	TGTGCCAGCAGCTTAGGGGTTGAAAAACTGTTTTTT	CASSLGVEKLFF
TRBD1	TRBV6-5	once	TRBJ2-7	TGTGCCAGCAGCGGACAGGGAATCCACGAGCAGTACTTC	CASSGQGIHEQYF
TRBD1	TRBV10-3	.	TRBJ1-5	TGTGCCATCGGGACAGTCGATCAGCCCCAGCATTTT	CAIGTVDQPQHF
.	TRBV14	once	TRBJ1-1	TGTGCCAGCAGCCAAGATGTCTCCCTCCCGGCTTTCTTT	CASSQDVSLPAFF
TRBD1	TRBV6-1	once	TRBJ1-5	TGTGCCAGCAGTGAGCCCGGGACAGGGGGCCGGCAGCCCCAGCATTTT	CASSEPGTGGRQPQHF
TRBD2	TRBV24-1	.	TRBJ2-3	TGTGCCACCAGTGATTCCGCGGGAGCAGATACGCAGTATTTT	CATSDSAGADTQYF
.	TRBV18	.	TRBJ2-3	TGTGCCAGCGGATCGGGACACCAGTCAGATACGCAGTATTTT	CASGSGHQSDTQYF
.	TRBV12-5	.	TRBJ1-5	TGTGCTAGTGGTTCACACCTATACCGATCAGACCGAGAGGGCAATCAGCCCCAGCATTTT	CASGSHLYRSDREGNQPQHF
.	TRBV7-9	few	TRBJ2-3	TGTGCCAGCAGCTTAGGCTCTCGGGATACGCAGTATTTT	CASSLGSRDTQYF
.	TRBV6-6	.	TRBJ1-1	TGTGCCAGCAGTTCCCTAGGAGGGGCGCTCGCTGAAGCTTTCTTT	CASSSLGGALAEAFF
TRBD2	TRBV7-2	once	TRBJ2-1	TGTGCCAGCAGCAGCCGCGGGACTAGCGGGGGGCCATACAATGAGCAGTTCTTC	CASSSRGTSGGPYNEQFF
TRBD1	TRBV5-1	.	TRBJ1-2	TGCGCCAGCAGCGACGGGACAGGGGGGTATGGCTACACCTTC	CASSDGTGGYGYTF
.	TRBV2	.	TRBJ1-1	TGTGCCAGCAGACTGCTGAACACTGAAGCTTTCTTT	CASRLLNTEAFF
.	TRBV5-1	.	TRBJ1-5	TGCGCCAGCAGCTCGGGGGGGCTTGTCGATCAGCCCCAGCATTTT	CASSSGGLVDQPQHF
.	TRBV2	.	TRBJ2-3	TGTGCCAGCAGTGGGGGTAGCGGCCGCACAGATACGCAGTATTTT	CASSGGSGRTDTQYF
TRBD1	TRBV11-3	.	TRBJ1-2	TGTGCCAGCAGCGTATCCGGGACAGGGACTTCCTATGGCTACACCTTC	CASSVSGTGTSYGYTF
.	TRBV21-1	.	TRBJ2-7	TGTGCCAGCAGCAAAGCGCGCCCAGCGGGGGACGCCTACGAGCAGTACTTC	CASSKARPAGDAYEQYF
.	TRBV6-5	.	TRBJ1-1	TGTGCCAGCACTCCAAGGGACACGAACACTGAAGCTTTCTTT	CASTPRDTNTEAFF
.	TRBV27	.	TRBJ1-3	TGTGCCAGCAGTCCCCGGTGGGGAAACACCATATATTTT	CASSPRWGNTIYF
.	TRBV30	.	TRBJ1-2	TGTGCCTGGACCTCCGGGGGGGCTAACTATGGCTACACCTTC	CAWTSGGANYGYTF
.	TRBV30	.	TRBJ1-4	TGTGCCTGGAGTGTATGGGAGACTAATGAAAAACTGTTTTTT	CAWSVWETNEKLFF
TRBD1	TRBV19	.	TRBJ2-7	TGTGCCAGTAGTATTGGGGACAGGGTCTACGAGCAGTACTTC	CASSIGDRVYEQYF
.	TRBV30	.	TRBJ1-5	TGTGCCTGGAGTGCCGGGACTGACTATCAGCCCCAGCATTTT	CAWSAGTDYQPQHF
TRBD2	TRBV10-1	once	TRBJ2-2	TGCGCCAGCAGTGAGTATGGTAGCGGGAGTAACACCGGGGAGCTGTTTTTT	CASSEYGSGSNTGELFF
.	TRBV30	.	TRBJ2-2	TGTGCCTGGAGTGTACTTGGGTGGGGGACAATTAACACCGGGGAGCTGTTTTTT	CAWSVLGWGTINTGELFF
.	TRBV19	few	TRBJ1-1	TGTGCCAGTAGTACACAGATGAACACTGAAGCTTTCTTT	CASSTQMNTEAFF